The 4 T cell receptor beta chains in this list originate from one sample, sequenced in a study of PD-1 blockade in classical Hodgkin lymphoma. Here immunoSEQ multiplex PCR was the method, and the copy in TCRdb shows in-frame clones only, minus some. The table records roughly 30,000 clones, about four fifths of them present only once. As for time point: cycle 4 day 1 (C4D1), after about 6 weeks of nivolumab. All trial patients relapsed after autologous stem cell transplantation. The sequencing here drew on peripheral blood mononuclear cells (PBMCs), taken before the fourth cycle of nivolumab. Receptors originate from a human donor with classical Hodgkin lymphoma.

The chain employs TRBV28 and TRBJ2-1; TRBD2 agrees at 12 bases. V gave up 7 bases and J gave up 8 bases; unmatched junction bases: 9. CDR3 length: 15 amino acids. Germline V gives CDR1 MDHEN, CDR2 SYDVKM. Here the CDR3 reads CASNPLAGGGHEQFF. DNA of the CDR3: TGTGCCAGCAACCCACTAGCGGGAGGCGGACATGAGCAGTTCTTC.

This clone has a handful of counts. DNA of the CDR3: TGTGCCAGCAGCCAAGCGAACAGGGTGGTCCAAGAGACCCAGTACTTC. Translated: CASSQANRVVQETQYF. V is TRBV4-2 and J is TRBJ2-5; possibly TRBD1 for D (6 bases). V was clipped by 1 base and J by 1 base, with 13 bases between them. The CDR3 is 16 amino acids. Germline loops: CDR1 LGHNA, CDR2 YNFKEQ.

This chain uses TRBV7-2 with TRBJ1-3, with D unclear. The CDR3 length is 16 residues. Germline loops: CDR1 SGHTA, CDR2 FQGNSA. The ends were cut back, 5 bases at V and 0 bases at J, with 14 bases in the middle. Written as DNA, the CDR3 is TGTGCCAGCAGCCCTCAACCCTCCCTCTCTGGAAACACCATATATTTT. This encodes CASSPQPSLSGNTIYF.

Turning to this clone: At one end the junction does not follow the germline gene, possibly because of a read error. J is TRBJ2-7 and V is TRBV7-7, with D perhaps TRBD2 (6 bases). From germline, CDR1 is SSHAT and CDR2 FNYEAQ (reference sequence). The length of the CDR3 is 13 residues. The CDR3 coding sequence is TGTGCTAGCAGCCGCGGGATTTCCTACGAGCAGTACTTC. Residues: CASSRGISYEQYF. The full variable domain, rest sourced from reference TRBV7-7 and TRBJ2-7, is GAGVSQSPRYKVTKRGQDVTLRCDPISSHATLYWYQQALGQGPEFLTYFNYEAQPDKSGLPSDRFSAERPEGSISTLTIQRTEQRDSAMYRCASSRGISYEQYFGPGTRLTVT.